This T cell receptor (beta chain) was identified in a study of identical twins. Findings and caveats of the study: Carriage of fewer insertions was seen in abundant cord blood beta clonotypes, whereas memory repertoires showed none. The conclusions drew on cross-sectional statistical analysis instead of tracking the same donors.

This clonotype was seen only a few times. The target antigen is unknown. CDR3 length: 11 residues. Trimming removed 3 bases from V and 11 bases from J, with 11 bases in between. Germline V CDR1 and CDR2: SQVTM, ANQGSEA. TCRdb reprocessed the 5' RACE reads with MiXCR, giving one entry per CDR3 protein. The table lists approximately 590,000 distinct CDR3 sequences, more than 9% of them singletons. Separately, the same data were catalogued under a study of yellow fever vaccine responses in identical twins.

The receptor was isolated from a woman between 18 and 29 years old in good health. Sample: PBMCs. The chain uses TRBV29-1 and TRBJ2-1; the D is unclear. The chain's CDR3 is CSVDPIGKQFF. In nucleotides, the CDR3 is TGCAGCGTTGACCCTATAGGAAAGCAGTTCTTC.